This T cell receptor beta chain was captured in a study of molecular identifiers for immune sequencing clone quantification. TCRdb reanalysed the PCR reads using MiXCR and keeps one entry per CDR3 protein. The sample carries some 320,000 distinct CDR3 sequences, over 20% recorded once. This clonotype was seen ten or more times. Germline V gene sequence: CDR1 SGHVS, CDR2 FNYEAQ. The V end lost 0 bases, the J end lost 5 bases, and 18 bases lay between the germline ends. This CDR3 has 17 amino acids. The sequenced sample was naive CD8+ T cells from blood, with Jurkat cell RNA spiked in. Indicated subset: FACS-sorted CD8+CD4-CCR7+CD45RA+ naive T cells. The TCR originated in a human donor in good health. Some libraries in this study had Jurkat cell RNA spiked in. The V gene is TRBV7-6, the J gene TRBJ2-3; D might be TRBD1 (6 bases). CDR3 in DNA: TGTGCCAGCAGCTTAGCGCTTGGGCAGGGGCCCGGAGATACGCAGTATTTT. It encodes CASSLALGQGPGDTQYF.